Listed here is a single T cell receptor beta chain. The antigen is undetermined. The source of the sample is a study of T cell responses to AZD1222 COVID-19 vaccine. Background on the study: Both about-4-week and about-12-week second-dose recipients were combined. Study-wide findings and caveats: Across spike, vaccine-associated CD4 TCRs were found, dominant at 160-218 and 743-854. Donor demographics were predominantly white British with a female majority; clonal diversity may be underestimated.

The repertoire was sequenced with immunoSEQ multiplex PCR; TCRdb's copy has only in-frame clones and lacks some. The table shows 90,000 or so clones, with 75% to 90% occurring only once. The CDR3 totals 15 residues. Trimming removed 5 bases from V and 2 bases from J; junction bases left unmatched: 5. Germline loops: CDR1 MNHEY, CDR2 SVGAGI. This chain connects TRBV6-5 to TRBJ2-1; 8 bases line up with TRBD2. The input for sequencing was peripheral blood, taken on day 0 of AZD1222 vaccination. The origin of this receptor is an adult in good health. The CDR3 DNA is TGTGCCAGCAGTCTTTGGACTAGCCCCTACAATGAGCAGTTCTTC. Residues: CASSLWTSPYNEQFF.